Here is one T cell receptor (beta chain) with its context. Its antigen is not identified. With 5 bases removed from V and 3 bases from J, the gap between germline ends came to 11 bases. The CDR3 runs to 13 residues. Per the germline V gene, CDR1 is SNHLY and CDR2 is FYNNEI. These data are taken from a study of cytomegalovirus exposure and HLA in healthy donors. Study background: T cells numbering about 200 million yielded roughly 120 million unique TCR beta sequences in an earlier analysis.

A multiplex PCR was run with 60 Vbeta primers and 13 Jbeta primers. Using immunoSEQ multiplex PCR, the repertoire was profiled, and TCRdb retains in-frame clones only, with some absent. The sample has around 200,000 clones, under 85% seen once; the top ten hold 9.5% to 13%. The study's findings and limits: HLA allele associations emerged for fewer than 20,000 TCR beta sequences in a later analysis, at 0.05 false discovery rate. Sequencing had likely introduced a cluster of highly shared sequence variants as an artifact.

The rearrangement links TRBV2 to TRBJ2-7, with a possible D match to TRBD2 (5 bases). This sequence was found in a woman between 50 and 59 years old in good health and CMV-seropositive. The material sequenced was PBMCs. The CDR3 protein is CASSNGNDYEQYF. CDR3 DNA: TGTGCCAGCAGTAACGGGAACGACTACGAGCAGTACTTC.